The present entry profiles one T cell receptor (beta chain) with its context. Its antigen is unknown. Per-base qualities were not stored, and no clone one base away is much larger. Based on the germline V gene, the CDR1 and CDR2 sequences are SGHAT and FQNNGV. Reading from cysteine to phenylalanine, the CDR3 counts 11 amino acids. The CDR3 DNA has 33 bases and is translated from base 1. V is reduced by 5 bases and J by 14 bases, leaving a spacing of 10 bases between them. The data originate from a study of blood T cell repertoires in COVID-19 (dated by TCRdb to 2020 to 2021). At the level of the whole study: Samples from collaborators originated in the United States, Italy and Spain and spanned both the acute and convalescent phases of COVID-19. The prospective study material was composed of cDNA or gDNA derived from T cells, B-cell-depleted T cells, or PBMCs. The dataset comprised deeply sampled blood TCRbeta repertoires from subjects exposed to, actively infected with, or recovered from COVID-19. The repertoires were made available in a free public database intended to serve as a resource for research on the immune response to SARS-CoV-2. The samples were drawn from two sources: the first 160 participants of the ongoing ImmuneRACE study, and approximately 1,300 subjects contributed by 6 global collaborators. A de-identified subject ID, COVID-19 status, age in years and sex were almost always included in the sample metadata. Where HLA class I and class II types were available, the types were taken from metadata supplied by the sample provider, not from assay-based typing.

In Seattle, one collaborating source enrolled patients while the infection was active and tracked those patients longitudinally over the course of disease. Collaborating institutions collected whole blood in K2EDTA tubes following their own protocols. For TCRbeta analysis, collaborator samples were shipped as frozen whole blood, as isolated PBMCs, or as DNA extracted from either sample type. The paper as a whole reports these results and caveats: The amount of clinical and demographic metadata varied by source and participant and was provided uncurated.

The immunoSEQ Assay, a bias-controlled multiplex PCR, was used to amplify TCRbeta CDR3 regions from genomic DNA. Per the authors' processing: The number of nucleated cells in each sample was estimated by amplification of reference gene primers within the assay. To quantify the absolute abundance of each unique TCRbeta CDR3 rearrangement, sequence reads were collapsed and filtered. For each sample, productive Simpson clonality was calculated as the square root of Simpson's diversity index across productive rearrangements. TCRdb retrieved this table from immuneACCESS and kept in-frame rearrangements only. Not all clones are present; in checked studies, unresolved V genes account for under half, and no reason is known for the remainder. D and trimming come from the DNA, and the V and J calls and clone size come from that table. This sample has roughly 200,000 clones in its table, and 81% of those were observed once. The ten largest make up 9.5% to 12% of the sample.

The sequence was collected from a woman aged 35 to 49 with COVID-19, enrolled during active disease. The chain is encoded by TRBV11-2 joined to TRBJ1-6; TRBD1 is perhaps the D gene, given 5 matching bases. The specimen was peripheral blood. CDR3 protein: CASSLGGALHF. Here is the DNA: TGTGCCAGCAGCCTGGGAGGGGCCCTCCACTTT. The CDR3 plus the reference TRBV11-2 and TRBJ1-6 genes for the other parts give the full variable domain: EAGVAQSPRYKIIEKRQSVAFWCNPISGHATLYWYQQILGQGPKLLIQFQNNGVVDDSQLPKDRFSAERLKGVDSTLKIQPAKLEDSAVYLCASSLGGALHFGNGTRLTVT.